These 3 T cell receptor beta chains came from one sample sequenced in a study of cytomegalovirus exposure and HLA in healthy donors. Use of 60 Vbeta and 13 Jbeta primers characterized the PCR. Clones were sequenced by immunoSEQ multiplex PCR, and TCRdb holds only the in-frame ones, with some missing. This table holds 150,000 to 200,000 clones, approximately 76% found once. The sequenced sample was PBMCs. The receptors here all came from a woman between 18 and 29 years old in good health and CMV-seropositive.

This chain links TRBV6-1 with TRBJ2-5, with D unclear. Germline loops: CDR1 MNHNS, CDR2 SASEGT. The CDR3 totals 12 residues. V lost 8 bases and J lost 7, with 14 bases in between. The CDR3 reads CASGIPTGTQYF. The CDR3, as DNA: TGTGCCAGCGGCATCCCCACGGGGACCCAGTACTTC.

This clone was detected only once. The V and J genes are TRBV27 and TRBJ1-1, with D perhaps TRBD1 (5 bases). V lost 8 bases and J lost 6, with 7 bases in between. Germline assignment: CDR1 MNHEY and CDR2 SMNVEV (reference sequence). The CDR3 is made up of 10 amino acids. The CDR3 sequence: CASVGAEAFF. CDR3 sequence (DNA): TGTGCCAGCGTAGGGGCTGAAGCTTTCTTT.

The CDR3 loop is CASSPYGTGDADTQYF. In DNA form, the CDR3 reads TGTGCCAGCAGCCCCTACGGGACAGGGGATGCAGATACGCAGTATTTT. This chain connects TRBV7-3 to TRBJ2-3; TRBD1 aligns across 10 bases. This CDR3 has 16 residues. V gave up 5 bases and J gave up 4 bases; unmatched junction bases: 9. Germline assignment: CDR1 SGHTA and CDR2 FQGTGA.